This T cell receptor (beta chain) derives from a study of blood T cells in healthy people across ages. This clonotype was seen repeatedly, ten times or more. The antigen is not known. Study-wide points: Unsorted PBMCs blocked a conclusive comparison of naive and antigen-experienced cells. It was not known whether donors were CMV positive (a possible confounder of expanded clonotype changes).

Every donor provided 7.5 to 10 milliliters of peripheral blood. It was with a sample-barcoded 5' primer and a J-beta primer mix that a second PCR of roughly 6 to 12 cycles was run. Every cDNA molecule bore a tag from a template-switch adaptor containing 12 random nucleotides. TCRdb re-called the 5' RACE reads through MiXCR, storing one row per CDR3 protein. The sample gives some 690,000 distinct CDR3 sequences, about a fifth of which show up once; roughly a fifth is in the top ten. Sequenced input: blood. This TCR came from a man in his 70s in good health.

This CDR3 is CASSYSLGSSYNEQFF. The CDR3 coding sequence is TGTGCCAGCAGTTACTCACTGGGGAGCTCCTACAATGAGCAGTTCTTC. V is TRBV6-2 or TRBV6-3 and J is TRBJ2-1; D is perhaps TRBD2 (5 bases). The CDR3 contains 16 residues. Trimming removed 0 bases at V and 0 bases at J, with 9 bases between. The germline V gene encodes CDR1 MNHEY and CDR2 SVGEGT.